There are a few counts of the clone carrying this T cell receptor (beta chain). Its matching antigen is unknown. Each CDR3 protein gets one entry after TCRdb re-called the RT-PCR reads with MiXCR. The table lists about 610,000 distinct CDR3 sequences, 12% to 15% of them singletons. Trimming removed 5 bases from V and 5 bases from J, with 4 bases in between. The CDR3 contains 10 residues. Germline V gene lookup returns CDR1 SQVTM and CDR2 ANQGSEA. This entry comes from a study of response to subunit inactivated influenza vaccine. Study-level points and caveats: That few new T cells are recruited by each seasonal influenza vaccination was the authors' suggestion.

The specimen comprised PBMCs from blood, sampled about 11 days after vaccination. This chain joins TRBV29-1 and TRBJ2-1; D not certain. This TCR derives from a man aged 50 to 60 who received an inactivated influenza vaccine. As DNA, the CDR3 is TGCAGCGTTTTCGACAATGAGCAGTTCTTC. This encodes CSVFDNEQFF.